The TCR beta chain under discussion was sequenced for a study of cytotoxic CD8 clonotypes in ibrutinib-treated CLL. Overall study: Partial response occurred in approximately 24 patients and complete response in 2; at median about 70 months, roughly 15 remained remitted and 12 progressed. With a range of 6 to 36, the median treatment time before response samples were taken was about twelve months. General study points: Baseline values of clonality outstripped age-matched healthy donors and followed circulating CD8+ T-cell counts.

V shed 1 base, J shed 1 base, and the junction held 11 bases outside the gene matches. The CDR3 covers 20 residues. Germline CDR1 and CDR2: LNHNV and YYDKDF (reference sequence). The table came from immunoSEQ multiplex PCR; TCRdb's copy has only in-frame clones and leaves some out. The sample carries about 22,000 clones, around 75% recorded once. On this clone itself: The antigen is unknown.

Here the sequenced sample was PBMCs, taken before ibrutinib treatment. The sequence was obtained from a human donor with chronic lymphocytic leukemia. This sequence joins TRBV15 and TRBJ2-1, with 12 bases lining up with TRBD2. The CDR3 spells CATSRVVRLAGAGSYNEQFF. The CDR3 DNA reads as TGTGCCACCAGCAGAGTAGTCAGACTAGCGGGAGCGGGGTCCTACAATGAGCAGTTCTTC.